This entry describes one T cell receptor (beta chain). The antigen is undetermined. The data were obtained in a study of blood T cells in healthy people across ages. Looking at the study overall: Template-switching capture recovered about one barcoded beta molecule per two T cells. Overall study results and limits: The unknown donor CMV status may have confounded expanded clonotype changes.

Per sample, at least 5 micrograms of total RNA were extracted. Primed by a sample-barcoded 5' primer and a J-beta primer mix, a second PCR proceeded for 7 to 11 cycles. Every cDNA molecule bore a tag from a template-switch adaptor containing 12 random nucleotides. From the 5' RACE reads, TCRdb called clonotypes with MiXCR, one entry per CDR3 protein. Found here are some 800,000 distinct CDR3 sequences, more than 40% of them singletons; the top ten hold approximately 20%. The ends lost 3 bases at V and 3 bases at J; junction bases unmatched: 6. This CDR3 is 15 amino acids long. Germline CDR1 SGHRS, CDR2 YFSETQ.

This TCR came from a man aged 55 to 69 in good health. The sequencing input was blood. The chain carries TRBV5-1 and TRBJ2-7, with 10 positions matching TRBD2. This chain's CDR3 is CASSYGLAEYYEQYF. The DNA of the CDR3 is TGCGCCAGCAGCTATGGACTAGCGGAATACTACGAGCAGTACTTC.